In its sample, the clone carrying this T cell receptor (beta chain) was seen many times. The data were obtained in a study of T-cell reconstitution after alpha-beta-depleted transplantation in children. The CDR3 contains 14 residues. Germline V gene data show CDR1 as SGHTA and CDR2 as FQGTGA. The V end was cut by 2 bases, the J end by 7 bases, with 11 bases between. Preparing the TCRbeta library involved the use of unique molecular identifiers. TCRdb reanalysed the PCR reads using MiXCR and keeps one entry per CDR3 protein. The sample has more than 550,000 distinct CDR3 sequences, roughly a tenth seen once.

The chain couples TRBV7-3 to TRBJ2-2; unclear D gene. The input for sequencing was PBMCs from the stem cell graft donor, taken from the stem cell graft. This sequence was found in a human donor who donated a stem cell graft to a child with acute myeloid leukemia. CDR3: CASSLAAWGGELFF. Here the CDR3 DNA reads TGTGCCAGCAGCTTAGCGGCGTGGGGCGGGGAGCTGTTTTTT.